This T cell receptor (beta chain) was sequenced for a study of T cell responses to AZD1222 COVID-19 vaccine. This clone appeared a single time. TCRdb's table, derived via immunoSEQ multiplex PCR, lists solely in-frame clones and lacks some. The table lists 190,000 or so clones, 90% to 95% of them singletons. Specimen: peripheral blood, collected 28 days after the second AZD1222 dose. This receptor was identified in an adult who received the AZD1222 COVID-19 vaccine.

CDR3 DNA: TGTGCCAGCAGAGGACAGGGGGCGAAGAACACTGAAGCTTTCTTT. It is translated as CASRGQGAKNTEAFF. The genes are TRBV2 and TRBJ1-1; 11 positions agree with TRBD1. Per the germline V gene, CDR1 is SNHLY and CDR2 is FYNNEI. CDR3 length: 15 amino acids. Trimming took 6 bases from V and 1 from J; bases not matched to a gene: 4.